The source of this T cell receptor (beta chain) is a study of blood T cell repertoires in COVID-19. Study summary: Material from acute and convalescent COVID-19 was sourced from the United States, Italy and Spain. T cells, B-cell-depleted T cells, or PBMCs supplied cDNA or gDNA.

In the authors' methods: For nucleated cells, counts were estimated from reference gene primer amplification. The assay was immunoSEQ multiplex PCR, and TCRdb's table has in-frame clones only and misses some. For V, J and clone size, that table is used; D and trimming come from the DNA. The profile shows approximately 120,000 clones, approximately 82% of them singletons. This TCR came from a woman aged 55-70 years with acute or convalescent COVID-19. Sequencing was performed on peripheral blood.

DNA of the CDR3: TGTGCCAGCAGCCCCGGGACTCCTGGAAACACCATATATTTT. Translated: CASSPGTPGNTIYF. This rearrangement joins TRBV5-4 to TRBJ1-3; perhaps TRBD1 as D (5 bases). Germline lookup yields CDR1 SGHNT and CDR2 YYREEE (reference sequence). Trimming stripped 4 bases from V and 2 bases from J, with 10 bases between. The length of the CDR3 is 14 residues.